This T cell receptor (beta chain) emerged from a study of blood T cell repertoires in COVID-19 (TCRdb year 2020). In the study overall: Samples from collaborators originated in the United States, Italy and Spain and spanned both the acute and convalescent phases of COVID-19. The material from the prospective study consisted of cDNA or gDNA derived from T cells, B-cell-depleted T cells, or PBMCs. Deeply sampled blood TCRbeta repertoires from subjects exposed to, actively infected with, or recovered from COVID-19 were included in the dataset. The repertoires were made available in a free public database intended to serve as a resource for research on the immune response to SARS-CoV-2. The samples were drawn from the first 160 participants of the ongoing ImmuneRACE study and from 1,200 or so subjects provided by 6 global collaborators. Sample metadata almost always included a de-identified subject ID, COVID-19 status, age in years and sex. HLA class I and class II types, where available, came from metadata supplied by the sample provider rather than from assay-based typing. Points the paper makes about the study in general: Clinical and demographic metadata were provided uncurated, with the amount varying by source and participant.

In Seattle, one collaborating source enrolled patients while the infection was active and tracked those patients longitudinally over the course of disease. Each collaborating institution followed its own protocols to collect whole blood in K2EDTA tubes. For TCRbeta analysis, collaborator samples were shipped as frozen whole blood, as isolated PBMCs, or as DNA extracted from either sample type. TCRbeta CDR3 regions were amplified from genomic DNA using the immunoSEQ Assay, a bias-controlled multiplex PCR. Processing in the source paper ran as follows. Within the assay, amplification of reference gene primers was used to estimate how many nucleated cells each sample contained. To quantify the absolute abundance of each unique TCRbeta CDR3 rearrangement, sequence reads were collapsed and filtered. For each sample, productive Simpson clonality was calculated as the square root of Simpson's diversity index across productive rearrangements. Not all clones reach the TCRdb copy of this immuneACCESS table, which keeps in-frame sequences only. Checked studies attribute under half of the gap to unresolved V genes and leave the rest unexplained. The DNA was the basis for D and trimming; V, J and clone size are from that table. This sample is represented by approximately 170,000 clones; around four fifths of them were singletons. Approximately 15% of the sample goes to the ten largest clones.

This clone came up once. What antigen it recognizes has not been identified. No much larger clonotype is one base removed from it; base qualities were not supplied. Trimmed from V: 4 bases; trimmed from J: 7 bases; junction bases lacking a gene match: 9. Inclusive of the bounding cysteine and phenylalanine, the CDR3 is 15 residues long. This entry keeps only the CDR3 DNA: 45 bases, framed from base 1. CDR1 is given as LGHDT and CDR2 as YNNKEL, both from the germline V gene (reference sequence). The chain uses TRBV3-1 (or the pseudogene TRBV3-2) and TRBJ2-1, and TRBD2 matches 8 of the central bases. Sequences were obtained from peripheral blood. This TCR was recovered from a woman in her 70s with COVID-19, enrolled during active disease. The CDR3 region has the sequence CASSRTGTRSNEQFF. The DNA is TGTGCCAGCAGCCGAACCGGGACTAGATCGAATGAGCAGTTCTTC.